These 2 T cell receptor beta chains originate from one sample sequenced in a study of graft-versus-host responses after intestinal transplantation. The table came from immunoSEQ multiplex PCR; TCRdb's copy has only in-frame clones and leaves some out. The sample contains about 48,000 clones, about 90% of which appear only once. What these receptors recognize is not known. The starting material was unstimulated CD4+ T cells sorted from spleen or lymph node cells, obtained before transplant. These receptors were obtained from a human donor who was the organ donor for an intestinal transplant.

The gene calls are TRBV5-8 and TRBJ1-6; no clear D. The germline V gene encodes CDR1 SGHTS and CDR2 YDEGEE. The CDR3 runs 14 residues. V shed 3 bases and J shed 9 bases, with 13 bases lying between them. The CDR3 loop reads CASSSRTPASPLHF. In DNA form, the CDR3 reads TGTGCCAGCAGCTCCCGGACGCCTGCTTCACCCCTCCACTTT. Full variable domain (outside the CDR3, taken from reference TRBV5-8 and TRBJ1-6): EAGVTQSPTHLIKTRGQQATLRCSPISGHTSVYWYQQALGLGLQFLLWYDEGEERNRGNFPPRFSGRQFPNYSSELNVNALELEDSALYLCASSSRTPASPLHFGNGTRLTVT.

The J gene is TRBJ2-7, the V gene TRBV15; D gene ambiguous. Trimming shortened V by 1 base and J by 6 bases, and 13 bases separated the two germline ends. The CDR3 spans 14 residues. From germline, CDR1 is LNHNV and CDR2 YYDKDF (reference sequence). In DNA form, the CDR3 reads TGTGCCACCAGCAGAGTAAAGTTTTCGGGCGAGCAGTACTTC. Its translation: CATSRVKFSGEQYF.